The 14 T cell receptor beta chains in this list originate from one sample, sequenced in a study of blood T cells in healthy people across ages. For the second PCR, which ran for 7 to 11 cycles, a sample-barcoded 5' primer and a J-beta primer mix were used. TCRdb re-derived calls from the 5' RACE reads in MiXCR, one entry per CDR3 protein. The table has about 1.8 million distinct CDR3 sequences, around half seen once. The sample was blood. These receptors originate from a woman between 35 and 50 years old in good health.

The chain employs TRBV25-1 and TRBJ2-5; D remains ambiguous. This CDR3 is 15 amino acids long. The germline V gene has CDR1 MGHDK and CDR2 SYGVNS. With 2 bases removed from V and 1 base from J, the gap between germline ends came to 11 bases. The CDR3 region is CASSEVSGLQETQYF. The CDR3 coding sequence is TGTGCCAGCAGTGAAGTCTCGGGTCTCCAAGAGACCCAGTACTTC. The full variable domain, completed using reference TRBV25-1 and TRBJ2-5, is EADIYQTPRYLVIGTGKKITLECSQTMGHDKMYWYQQDPGMELHLIHYSYGVNSTEKGDLSSESTVSRIRTEHFPLTLESARPSHTSQYLCASSEVSGLQETQYFGPGTRLLVL.

The V call is TRBV12-3 or TRBV12-4, the J call TRBJ2-5, with a tentative D call TRBD2 (6 bases). The CDR3 has 14 amino acids. With 6 bases removed from V and 4 bases from J, the gap between germline ends came to 15 bases. CDR3 sequence (DNA): TGTGCCAGCAGCGTACTAGCTGGGGGAGAGACCCAGTACTTC. Translation: CASSVLAGGETQYF.

This clonotype has just a few counts. The chain uses TRBV4-2 and TRBJ2-3, with 9 bases matching TRBD2. CDR3 length equals 16 residues. V dropped 5 bases and J dropped 7; count of bases not matched to a gene: 13. In germline, CDR1 is LGHNA, CDR2 YNFKEQ. The CDR3 region is CASSGQVSGGSYTQYF. In nucleotides, the CDR3 is TGTGCCAGCAGCGGCCAAGTTAGCGGGGGATCGTATACGCAGTATTTT.

This clonotype was recorded a few times. The genes are TRBV20-1 and TRBJ2-1; 10 positions match TRBD2. The J call may be in error: the DNA end matches TRBJ2-7 better. The CDR3 contains 16 residues. Germline-derived CDR1 and CDR2 are DFQATT and SNEGSKA (reference sequence). The CDR3 is CSATLTQAGGPNEQYF. The CDR3 DNA sequence: TGCAGTGCCACCCTGACCCAAGCGGGGGGGCCCAATGAGCAGTACTTC.

The J gene is TRBJ2-1, the V gene TRBV7-2, with TRBD2 matching over 9 bases. The tail of the sequence fits TRBJ2-7 better, so the J call may be wrong. The germline V gene encodes CDR1 SGHTA and CDR2 FQGNSA. The CDR3 sequence is 17 residues long. CDR3 residues: CASSKDPAGGPYNEQYF. Here the CDR3 DNA reads TGTGCCAGCAGCAAAGACCCGGCGGGGGGGCCCTACAATGAGCAGTACTTC.

There are a few counts of this clonotype. The CDR3 DNA is TGTGCCAGCAGCCGGGGGACTCCCCCTGAAGAGACCCAGTACTTC. Protein product: CASSRGTPPEETQYF. The chain uses TRBV12-3 or TRBV12-4 and TRBJ2-5, with a weak D call TRBD2 (6 bases). The CDR3 is made up of 15 amino acids. Trimming took 6 bases from V and 3 from J, leaving 17 bases between them.

The V gene is TRBV9, the J gene TRBJ2-1; tentatively, D is TRBD2 (5 bases). This CDR3 contains 13 residues. CDR1 SGDLS and CDR2 YYNGEE come from the germline V gene. V lost 4 bases and J 6 bases, leaving 11 bases between the germline ends. CDR3 DNA sequence: TGTGCCAGCAGCCCCGGGGTTTCCAATGAGCAGTTCTTC. Translation gives CASSPGVSNEQFF.

The rearrangement joins TRBV2 to TRBJ2-6; weak D call: TRBD1 (5 bases). This CDR3 region has 16 residues. Trimming shortened V by 7 bases and J by 1 base, and 14 bases separated the two germline ends. Germline V CDR1 and CDR2: SNHLY, FYNNEI. The CDR3 region is CASIGTGTSGANVLTF. CDR3 nucleotide sequence: TGTGCCAGCATCGGTACAGGTACTTCTGGGGCCAACGTCCTGACTTTC.

V is TRBV27 and J is TRBJ2-5; D gene unclear. The V and J ends lost 5 bases and 6 bases respectively, with 10 bases between them. The germline V gene has CDR1 MNHEY and CDR2 SMNVEV (reference sequence). CDR3 length: 12 amino acids. The CDR3 sequence: CASSQSGQTQYF. The CDR3 region has the DNA TGTGCCAGCAGTCAATCCGGGCAGACCCAGTACTTC.

This clonotype was seen once. The chain uses TRBV20-1 and TRBJ2-7; D is undetermined. Germline CDR1 DFQATT, CDR2 SNEGSKA (reference sequence). This CDR3 comprises 13 residues. V was clipped by 0 bases and J by 1 base, with 7 bases between them. CDR3 loop: CSARDTESYEQYF. Written as DNA, the CDR3 is TGCAGTGCTAGAGATACAGAGTCCTACGAGCAGTACTTC.

This chain connects TRBV6-2 or TRBV6-3 to TRBJ2-5; 8 nucleotides agree with TRBD2. This CDR3 has 15 residues. CDR1 MNHEY and CDR2 SVGEGT come from the germline V gene. Germline trimming cut 2 bases from V and 11 bases from J; bases unmatched to any gene: 13. The CDR3 spells CASSYEGLDGVIQYF. DNA for the CDR3: TGTGCCAGCAGTTACGAGGGACTAGACGGTGTAATTCAGTACTTC.

The V call is TRBV7-2, the J call TRBJ2-5; possible D gene TRBD2, 5 bases. This CDR3 has 15 amino acids. V was cut by 2 bases and J by 11 bases, with 21 bases left in between. Germline CDR1 SGHTA, CDR2 FQGNSA. The CDR3 here is CASSLHVVGVGEQYF. CDR3 nucleotide sequence: TGTGCCAGCAGCTTACATGTTGTGGGAGTGGGTGAGCAGTACTTC.

The chain uses TRBV6-5 and TRBJ2-4, with 11 bases aligning to TRBD1. The germline gives CDR1 MNHEY, CDR2 SVGAGI. The V and J ends lost 10 bases and 7 bases, in that order; junction bases with no gene match: 9. The length of the CDR3 is 14 residues. This CDR3 reads CATGSDRGLNIQYF. In DNA, the CDR3 is TGTGCCACCGGTTCGGACAGGGGGCTGAACATTCAGTACTTC.

The V gene is TRBV7-2, the J gene TRBJ2-1, with D possibly being TRBD1 or TRBD2 (5 bases each). The DNA end is a closer match to TRBJ2-7, so the J assignment may be wrong. There are 15 residues in the CDR3. The V gene's germline CDR1 is SGHTA and CDR2 FQGNSA. The CDR3 reads CASSLAYGAYNEQYF. The CDR3 DNA follows: TGTGCCAGCAGCTTAGCCTACGGGGCCTACAATGAGCAGTACTTC.